These 22 T cell receptor beta chains were sequenced from one sample in a study of T cell responses to AZD1222 COVID-19 vaccine. Libraries were prepared by immunoSEQ multiplex PCR; TCRdb keeps only in-frame clonotypes and omits some of them. The repertoire holds about 140,000 clones, with approximately 90% as singletons. Sequenced here: peripheral blood, sampled on day 0 of AZD1222 vaccination. The receptors originated from an adult in good health.

The chain couples TRBV19 to TRBJ2-7; 7 nucleotides agree with TRBD1. Trimming took 3 bases from V and 3 from J; bases not matched to a gene: 8. The germline V gene has CDR1 LNHDA and CDR2 SQIVND (reference sequence). CDR3 length equals 15 residues. CDR3 sequence: CASSMGTARSYEQYF. The CDR3 nucleotides read TGTGCCAGTAGTATGGGGACAGCACGAAGCTACGAGCAGTACTTC.

This clone was found once. V and J are TRBV28 and TRBJ1-3; D is unresolved. The V gene lost 10 bases and the J gene lost 8 bases, with 12 bases spanning the gap. The V gene's germline CDR1 is MDHEN and CDR2 SYDVKM. The CDR3 sequence is 11 residues long. The CDR3 DNA reads TGTGCCACTTACCAATGGCACACCATATATTTT. Its translation is CATYQWHTIYF.

Points on this clone: One end of the junction does not line up with germline, which may come from a read error. The chain combines TRBV7-7 with TRBJ2-1; 11 nucleotides agree with TRBD2. Germline CDR1 SSHAT, CDR2 FNYEAQ (reference sequence). This CDR3 has 15 amino acids. CDR3 residues: CASSLVGTSGNEQFF. The CDR3 bases are TGTGCTAGCAGCTTAGTTGGGACTAGCGGCAATGAGCAGTTCTTC.

V usage is TRBV19 and J usage is TRBJ1-3; D possibly corresponds to TRBD1 (6 bases). V lost 3 bases, J lost 5 bases, and 14 bases lay in between. Germline assignment: CDR1 LNHDA and CDR2 SQIVND (reference sequence). This CDR3 contains 15 residues. This CDR3 reads CASSILQGSRNTIYF. The CDR3, as DNA: TGTGCCAGTAGTATCCTACAGGGTAGCCGAAACACCATATATTTT.

The chain is built from TRBV19 and TRBJ2-7; perhaps TRBD1 as D (6 bases). The V gene lost 5 bases and the J gene lost 3 bases, with 17 bases spanning the gap. This CDR3 has 15 amino acids. Germline CDR1 and CDR2: LNHDA and SQIVND (reference sequence). This CDR3 is CASSPPRRGIYEQYF. Here the CDR3 DNA reads TGTGCCAGTAGTCCACCCCGTAGGGGGATCTACGAGCAGTACTTC.

The chain carries TRBV4-1 and TRBJ1-5; D possibly corresponds to TRBD1 (5 bases). There are 17 residues in the CDR3. V lost 4 bases and J lost 1, with 17 bases in between. Germline CDR1 MGHRA, CDR2 YSYEKL. The CDR3 nucleotides are TGCGCCAGCAGCCCCCGGGGCGACGCCCGGAGCAATCAGCCCCAGCATTTT. Translation gives CASSPRGDARSNQPQHF.

The rearrangement uses TRBV12-3 or TRBV12-4 and TRBJ2-1, with D possibly being TRBD1 (5 bases). This CDR3 region has 13 residues. Trimming removed 6 bases at V and 7 bases at J, with 13 bases between. CDR3 in DNA: TGTGCCAGCAGCCAAAACAGGTGGAATGAGCAGTTCTTC. Protein sequence: CASSQNRWNEQFF.

The chain has TRBV28 and TRBJ1-1; tentative D call: TRBD1 (5 bases). CDR3 length: 13 amino acids. Deletions cut 5 bases from V and 0 bases from J, with 7 bases between. Germline lookup yields CDR1 MDHEN and CDR2 SYDVKM. CDR3 coding DNA: TGTGCCAGCAGTAAACAGGTGAACACTGAAGCTTTCTTT. It is translated as CASSKQVNTEAFF.

This rearrangement joins TRBV6-1 to TRBJ2-1; D call uncertain. The CDR3 consists of 15 residues. V lost 1 base and J lost 5, with 12 bases in between. CDR1 is MNHNS, CDR2 SASEGT, per germline. The DNA of the CDR3 is TGTGCCAGCAGTGAAGAGGCAGCCGAAAACAATGAGCAGTTCTTC. This encodes CASSEEAAENNEQFF.

The chain is built from TRBV27 and TRBJ1-6, with D maybe TRBD1 (5 bases). V dropped 4 bases and J dropped 7 bases, with 17 bases sitting between them. This CDR3 has 16 residues. Germline V CDR1 and CDR2: MNHEY, SMNVEV (reference sequence). In DNA, the CDR3 is TGTGCCAGCAGTTCCCTCCGGACATTAAGCAATTCACCCCTCCACTTT. Translated: CASSSLRTLSNSPLHF.

The genes are TRBV28 and TRBJ1-1; a possible D gene is TRBD1 (6 bases). The CDR3 runs 15 residues. Germline V lookup: CDR1 MDHEN, CDR2 SYDVKM. V lost 2 bases and J 5 bases, leaving 15 bases between the germline ends. DNA of the CDR3: TGTGCCAGCAGTTTACCTACAGGGAGAAATACTGAAGCTTTCTTT. Translating gives CASSLPTGRNTEAFF. The variable domain in full, completed from reference TRBV28 and TRBJ1-1, reads DVKVTQSSRYLVKRTGEKVFLECVQDMDHENMFWYRQDPGLGLRLIYFSYDVKMKEKGDIPEGYSVSREKKERFSLILESASTNQTSMYLCASSLPTGRNTEAFFGQGTRLTVV.

In DNA form, the CDR3 reads TGCGCCAGCAGCCAAGACAGGGTATTATCATGGGAGCAGTACTTC. This gives the protein CASSQDRVLSWEQYF. The rearrangement links TRBV4-1 to TRBJ2-7, with D tentatively TRBD1 (5 bases). This CDR3 spans 15 amino acids. Germline lookup yields CDR1 MGHRA and CDR2 YSYEKL. Deletions cut 0 bases from V and 7 bases from J, with 16 bases between.

This sequence joins TRBV30 and TRBJ1-3; D gene unclear. Germline V lookup: CDR1 GTSNPN, CDR2 SVGIG (reference sequence). Trimming took off 7 bases at V and 0 bases at J, with 16 bases between the two ends. This CDR3 has 15 residues. The CDR3 sequence: CALRRQSHSGNTIYF. CDR3 DNA sequence: TGTGCCTTAAGACGGCAGTCCCACTCTGGAAACACCATATATTTT.

The rearrangement joins TRBV6-6 to TRBJ2-7; no clear D gene. Between the trimmed V and J ends, which lost 5 bases and 3 bases, there was a span of 11 bases. In germline, CDR1 is MNHNY, CDR2 SVGAGI (reference sequence). This CDR3 has 13 amino acids. CDR3 protein: CASSPGRYYEQYF. CDR3 in DNA: TGTGCCAGCAGTCCGGGCCGCTACTACGAGCAGTACTTC.

The chain uses TRBV5-1 and TRBJ2-3, with 7 positions matching TRBD1. The CDR3 length is 14 residues. The ends lost 4 bases at V and 1 base at J; junction bases unmatched: 3. The germline V gene has CDR1 SGHRS and CDR2 YFSETQ. The CDR3 DNA reads as TGCGCCAGCAGCACAGGGGTCGGCACAGATACGCAGTATTTT. This translates into CASSTGVGTDTQYF.

The V call is TRBV20-1, the J call TRBJ1-3, with D hard to call. CDR1 and CDR2 (germline): DFQATT, SNEGSKA (reference sequence). Trimming took 3 bases from V and 0 from J, leaving 6 bases between them. The length of the CDR3 is 13 residues. The CDR3 coding sequence is TGCAGTGCTAGTTTTGACTCTGGAAACACCATATATTTT. It encodes CSASFDSGNTIYF.

The rearrangement uses TRBV5-1 and TRBJ2-6; D is perhaps TRBD2 (5 bases). The CDR3 covers 19 residues. Germline-derived CDR1 and CDR2 are SGHRS and YFSETQ. V lost 5 bases and J 4 bases, leaving 25 bases between the germline ends. The CDR3 loop reads CASRVRPGVQPAGANVLTF. The CDR3 coding sequence is TGCGCCAGCAGGGTCCGCCCCGGGGTTCAGCCGGCAGGGGCCAACGTCCTGACTTTC.

In nucleotides, the CDR3 is TGTGCCAGCAGCCAAGGTTCCCCGACCACCAATCAGCCCCAGCATTTT. Amino acid sequence: CASSQGSPTTNQPQHF. The gene calls are TRBV3-1 (or the pseudogene TRBV3-2) and TRBJ1-5; D remains ambiguous. The V end lost 1 base, the J end lost 3 bases, and 13 bases lay between the germline ends. Per germline, CDR1 LGHDT and CDR2 YNNKEL (reference sequence). The CDR3 spans 16 residues.

The chain is built from TRBV28 and TRBJ1-5; D is possibly TRBD1 (5 bases). This CDR3 spans 16 amino acids. Trimming stripped 4 bases from V and 3 bases from J, with 16 bases between. Germline CDR1 is MDHEN and CDR2 is SYDVKM. CDR3 loop: CASSYAGTENNQPQHF. The DNA of the CDR3 is TGTGCCAGCAGTTACGCCGGGACGGAGAACAATCAGCCCCAGCATTTT.

This chain joins TRBV30 and TRBJ2-1, with D perhaps TRBD1 or TRBD2 (5 bases each). V lost 0 bases and J 4 bases, leaving 10 bases between the germline ends. The CDR3 contains 14 residues. From germline, CDR1 is GTSNPN and CDR2 SVGIG (reference sequence). The CDR3 sequence: CAWSVRGAYNEQFF. Written as DNA, the CDR3 is TGTGCCTGGAGTGTACGAGGGGCTTACAATGAGCAGTTCTTC.

The CDR3 protein is CASGTAFREKLFF. The CDR3 DNA sequence: TGTGCCAGCGGGACAGCGTTTCGGGAAAAACTGTTTTTT. The chain couples TRBV27 to TRBJ1-4; 7 nucleotides agree with TRBD1. This CDR3 has 13 residues. Germline trimming cut 8 bases from V and 8 bases from J; bases unmatched to any gene: 8. CDR1 and CDR2 from the germline V gene are MNHEY and SMNVEV (reference sequence).

The CDR3 region has the DNA TGTGCCAGCAGCTTGGGACTAGCGGGAGTCCTTGAGCAGTTCTTC. Translation: CASSLGLAGVLEQFF. This rearrangement joins TRBV5-4 to TRBJ2-1, with 12 bases identical to TRBD2. Germline V CDR1 and CDR2: SGHNT, YYREEE (reference sequence). V shed 0 bases, J shed 9 bases, and the junction held 4 bases outside the gene matches. This CDR3 spans 15 amino acids.